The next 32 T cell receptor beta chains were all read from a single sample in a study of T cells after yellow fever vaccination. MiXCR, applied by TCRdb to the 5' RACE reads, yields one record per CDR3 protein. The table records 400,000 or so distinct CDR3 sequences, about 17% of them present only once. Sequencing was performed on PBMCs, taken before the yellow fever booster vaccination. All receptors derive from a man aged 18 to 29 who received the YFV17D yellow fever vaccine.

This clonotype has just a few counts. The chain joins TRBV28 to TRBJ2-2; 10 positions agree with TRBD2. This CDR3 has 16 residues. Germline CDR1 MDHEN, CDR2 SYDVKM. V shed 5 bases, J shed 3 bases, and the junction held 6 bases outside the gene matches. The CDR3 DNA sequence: TGTGCCAGCAGTCTAGGACTAGCGGCTTACACCGGGGAGCTGTTTTTT. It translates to CASSLGLAAYTGELFF.

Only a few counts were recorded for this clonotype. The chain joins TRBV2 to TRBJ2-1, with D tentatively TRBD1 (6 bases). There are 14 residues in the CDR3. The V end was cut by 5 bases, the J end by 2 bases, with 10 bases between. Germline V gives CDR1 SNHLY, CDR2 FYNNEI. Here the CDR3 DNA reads TGTGCCAGCAGTCCAGGGGCGGCCTACAATGAGCAGTTCTTC. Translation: CASSPGAAYNEQFF.

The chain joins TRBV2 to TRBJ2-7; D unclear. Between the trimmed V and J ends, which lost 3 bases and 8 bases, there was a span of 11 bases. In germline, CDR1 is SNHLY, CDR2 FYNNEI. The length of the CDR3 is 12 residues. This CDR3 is CASSDLGFKQYV. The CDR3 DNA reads TGTGCCAGCAGTGATCTGGGGTTCAAGCAGTACGTC.

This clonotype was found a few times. The CDR3 reads CASSPRDRLYGYTF. The CDR3 DNA sequence: TGTGCCAGCAGTCCAAGGGACAGGCTCTATGGCTACACCTTC. The chain has TRBV12-3 or TRBV12-4 and TRBJ1-2; 8 bases map to TRBD1. The CDR3 has 14 residues. Trimming took 5 bases from V and 4 from J; bases not matched to a gene: 6.

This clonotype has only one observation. The CDR3 nucleotides read TGTGCCAGTAGGGAGGGGGCCAAAAACATTCAGTACTTC. Encoded protein: CASREGAKNIQYF. The chain recombines TRBV19 with TRBJ2-4; perhaps TRBD2 as D (6 bases). Trimming removed 6 bases from V and 1 base from J, with 7 bases in between. Germline loops: CDR1 LNHDA, CDR2 SQIVND (reference sequence). This CDR3 has 13 residues.

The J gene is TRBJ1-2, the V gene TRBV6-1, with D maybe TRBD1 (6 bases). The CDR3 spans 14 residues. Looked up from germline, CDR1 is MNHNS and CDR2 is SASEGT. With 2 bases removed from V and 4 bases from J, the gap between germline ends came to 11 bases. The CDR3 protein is CASSESGRGYGYTF. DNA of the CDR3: TGTGCCAGCAGTGAATCCGGCAGGGGCTATGGCTACACCTTC.

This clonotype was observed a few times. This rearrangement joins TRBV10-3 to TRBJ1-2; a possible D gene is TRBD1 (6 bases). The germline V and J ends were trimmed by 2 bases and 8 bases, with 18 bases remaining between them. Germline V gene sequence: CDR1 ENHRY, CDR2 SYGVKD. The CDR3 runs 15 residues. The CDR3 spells CAISENLAQGGGYTF. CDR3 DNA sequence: TGTGCCATCAGTGAGAACTTGGCACAGGGAGGGGGCTACACCTTC.

The CDR3 DNA follows: TGCGCCAGCAGCGTGGAAGGGGGGGGAGGCAATGAGCAGTTCTTC. The encoded protein is CASSVEGGGGNEQFF. J is TRBJ2-1 and V is TRBV5-1; weak D call: TRBD2 (7 bases). Trimming left V 4 bases short and J 6 bases short, with 17 bases between. Looked up from germline, CDR1 is SGHRS and CDR2 is YFSETQ. The CDR3 covers 15 residues.

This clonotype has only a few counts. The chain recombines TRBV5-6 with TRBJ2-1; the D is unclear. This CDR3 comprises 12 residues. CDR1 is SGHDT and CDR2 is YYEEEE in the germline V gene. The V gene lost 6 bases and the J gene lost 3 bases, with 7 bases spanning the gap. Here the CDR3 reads CASTQNYNEQFF. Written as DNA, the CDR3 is TGTGCCAGCACCCAAAACTACAATGAGCAGTTCTTC.

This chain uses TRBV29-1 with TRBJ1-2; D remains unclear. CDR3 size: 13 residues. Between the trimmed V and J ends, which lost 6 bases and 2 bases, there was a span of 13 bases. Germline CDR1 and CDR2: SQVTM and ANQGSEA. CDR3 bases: TGCAGCGTGATTTTCGGGTCGAACTATGGCTACACCTTC. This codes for CSVIFGSNYGYTF. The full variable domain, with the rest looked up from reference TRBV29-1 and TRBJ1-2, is SAVISQKPSRDICQRGTSLTIQCQVDSQVTMMFWYRQQPGQSLTLIATANQGSEATYESGFVIDKFPISRPNLTFSTLTVSNMSPEDSSIYLCSVIFGSNYGYTFGSGTRLTVV.

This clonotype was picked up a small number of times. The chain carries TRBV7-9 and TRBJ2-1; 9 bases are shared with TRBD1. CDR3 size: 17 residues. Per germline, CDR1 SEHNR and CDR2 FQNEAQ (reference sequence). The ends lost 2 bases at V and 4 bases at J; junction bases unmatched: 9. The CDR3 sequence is CASSLLSGQGAYNEQFF. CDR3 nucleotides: TGTGCCAGCAGCTTACTTTCGGGACAGGGTGCTTACAATGAGCAGTTCTTC.

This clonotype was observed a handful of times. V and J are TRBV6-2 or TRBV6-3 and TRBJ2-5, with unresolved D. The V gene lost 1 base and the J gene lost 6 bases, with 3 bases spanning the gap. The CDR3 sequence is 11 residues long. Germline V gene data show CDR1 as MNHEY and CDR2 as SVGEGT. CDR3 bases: TGTGCCAGCAGTTACTATAAGACCCAGTACTTC. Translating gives CASSYYKTQYF.

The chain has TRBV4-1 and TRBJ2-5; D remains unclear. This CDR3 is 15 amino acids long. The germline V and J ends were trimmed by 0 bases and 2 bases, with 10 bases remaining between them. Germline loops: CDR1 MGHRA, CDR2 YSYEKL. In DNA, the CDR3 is TGCGCCAGCAGCCAAGATCTGGGTCTACAAGAGACCCAGTACTTC. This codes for CASSQDLGLQETQYF.

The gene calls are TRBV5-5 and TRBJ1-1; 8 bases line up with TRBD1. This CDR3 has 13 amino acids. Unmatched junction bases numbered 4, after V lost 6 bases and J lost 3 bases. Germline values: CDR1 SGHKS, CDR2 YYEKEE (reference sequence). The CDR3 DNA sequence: TGTGCCAGCAACGGACAGGGTGACACTGAAGCTTTCTTT. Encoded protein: CASNGQGDTEAFF.

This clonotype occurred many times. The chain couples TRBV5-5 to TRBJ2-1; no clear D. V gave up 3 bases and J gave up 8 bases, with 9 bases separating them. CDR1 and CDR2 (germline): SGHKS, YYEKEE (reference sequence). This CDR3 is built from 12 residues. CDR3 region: CASSYRIDEQFF. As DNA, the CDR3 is TGTGCCAGCAGCTATAGGATCGATGAGCAGTTCTTC.

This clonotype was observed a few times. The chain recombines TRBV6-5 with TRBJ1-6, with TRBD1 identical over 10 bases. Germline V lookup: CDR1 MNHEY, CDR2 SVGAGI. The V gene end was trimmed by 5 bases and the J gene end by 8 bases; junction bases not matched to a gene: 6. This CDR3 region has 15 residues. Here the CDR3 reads CASSGGTGADSPLHF. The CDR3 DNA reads TGTGCCAGCAGTGGAGGGACAGGGGCGGATTCACCCCTCCACTTT.

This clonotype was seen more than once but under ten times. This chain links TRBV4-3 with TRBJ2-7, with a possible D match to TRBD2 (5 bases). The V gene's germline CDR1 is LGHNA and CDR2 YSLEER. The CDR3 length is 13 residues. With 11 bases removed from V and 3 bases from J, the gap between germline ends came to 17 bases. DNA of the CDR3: TGCGCCGCGGGCGAGGGCGGTGTCTACGAGCAGTACTTC. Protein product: CAAGEGGVYEQYF.

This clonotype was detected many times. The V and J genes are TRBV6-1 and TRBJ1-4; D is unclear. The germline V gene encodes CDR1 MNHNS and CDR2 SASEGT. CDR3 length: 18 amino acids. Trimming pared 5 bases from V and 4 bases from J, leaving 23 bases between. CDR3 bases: TGTGCCAGCAGTTGGGATTTTCGTTCGTCCGCCTTTAATGAAAAACTGTTTTTT. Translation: CASSWDFRSSAFNEKLFF.

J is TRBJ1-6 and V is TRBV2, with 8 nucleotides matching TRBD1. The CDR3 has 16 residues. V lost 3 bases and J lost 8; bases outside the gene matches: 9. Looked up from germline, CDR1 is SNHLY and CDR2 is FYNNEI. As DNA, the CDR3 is TGTGCCAGCAGTGACCGGCTTGGACAGGGCGATTCACCCCTCCACTTT. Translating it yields CASSDRLGQGDSPLHF.

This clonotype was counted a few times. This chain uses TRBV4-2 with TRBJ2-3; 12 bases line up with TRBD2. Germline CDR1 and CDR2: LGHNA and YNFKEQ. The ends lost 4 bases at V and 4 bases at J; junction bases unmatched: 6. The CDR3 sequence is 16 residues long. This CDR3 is CASSRLTSGGADTQYF. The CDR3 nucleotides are TGTGCCAGCAGCCGCCTGACTAGCGGGGGAGCAGATACGCAGTATTTT.

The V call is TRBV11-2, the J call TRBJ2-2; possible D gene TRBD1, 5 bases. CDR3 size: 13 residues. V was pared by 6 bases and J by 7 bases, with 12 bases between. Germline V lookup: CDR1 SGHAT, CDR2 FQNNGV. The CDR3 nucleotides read TGTGCCAGCAGGACAGTTTGGGGCGGGGAGCTGTTTTTT. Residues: CASRTVWGGELFF. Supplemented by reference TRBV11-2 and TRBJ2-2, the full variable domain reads EAGVAQSPRYKIIEKRQSVAFWCNPISGHATLYWYQQILGQGPKLLIQFQNNGVVDDSQLPKDRFSAERLKGVDSTLKIQPAKLEDSAVYLCASRTVWGGELFFGEGSRLTVL.

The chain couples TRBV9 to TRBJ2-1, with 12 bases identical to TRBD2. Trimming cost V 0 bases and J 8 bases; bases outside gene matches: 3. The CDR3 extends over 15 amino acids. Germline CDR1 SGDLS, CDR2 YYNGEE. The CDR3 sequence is CASSVGPSGGDEQFF. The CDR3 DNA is TGTGCCAGCAGCGTAGGCCCTAGCGGGGGGGATGAGCAGTTCTTC.

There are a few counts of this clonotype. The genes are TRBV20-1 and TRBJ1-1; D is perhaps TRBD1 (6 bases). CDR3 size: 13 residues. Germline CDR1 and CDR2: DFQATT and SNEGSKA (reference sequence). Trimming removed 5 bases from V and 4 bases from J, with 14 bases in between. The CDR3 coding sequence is TGCAGTGCTCGAGGGGGAGGTGGCACTGAAGCTTTCTTT. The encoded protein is CSARGGGGTEAFF.

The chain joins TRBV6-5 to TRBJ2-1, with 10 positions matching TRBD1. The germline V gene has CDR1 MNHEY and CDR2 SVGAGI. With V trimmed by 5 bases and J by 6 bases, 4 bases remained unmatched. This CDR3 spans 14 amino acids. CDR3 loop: CASSRQGAFNEQFF. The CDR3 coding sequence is TGTGCCAGCAGTCGACAGGGGGCTTTCAATGAGCAGTTCTTC.

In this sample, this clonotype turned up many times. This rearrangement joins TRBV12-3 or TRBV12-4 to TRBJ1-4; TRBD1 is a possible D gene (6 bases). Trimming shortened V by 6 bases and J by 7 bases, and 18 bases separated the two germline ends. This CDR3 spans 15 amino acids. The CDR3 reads CASRSPRGHGEKLFF. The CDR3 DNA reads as TGTGCCAGCAGATCACCCCGGGGGCACGGTGAAAAACTGTTTTTT.

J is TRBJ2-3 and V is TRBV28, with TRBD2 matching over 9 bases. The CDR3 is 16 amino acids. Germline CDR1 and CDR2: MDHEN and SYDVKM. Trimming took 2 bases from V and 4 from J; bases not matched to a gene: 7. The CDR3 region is CASSLQAGGGADTQYF. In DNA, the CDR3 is TGTGCCAGCAGTTTACAAGCGGGGGGCGGCGCAGATACGCAGTATTTT.

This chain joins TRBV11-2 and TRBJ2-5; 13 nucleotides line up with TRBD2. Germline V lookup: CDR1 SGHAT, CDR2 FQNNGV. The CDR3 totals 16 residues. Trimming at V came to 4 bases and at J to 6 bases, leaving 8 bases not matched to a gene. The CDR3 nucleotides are TGTGCCAGCAGCTCCTGGACTAGCGGGGGAGGAAAGACCCAGTACTTC. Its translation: CASSSWTSGGGKTQYF.

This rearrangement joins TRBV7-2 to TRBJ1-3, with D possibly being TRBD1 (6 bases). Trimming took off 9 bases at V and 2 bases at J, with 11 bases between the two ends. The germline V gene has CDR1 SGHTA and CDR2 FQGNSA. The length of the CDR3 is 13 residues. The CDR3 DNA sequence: TGTGCCAGTGAACAGGGAGCTGGAAACACCATATATTTT. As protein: CASEQGAGNTIYF.

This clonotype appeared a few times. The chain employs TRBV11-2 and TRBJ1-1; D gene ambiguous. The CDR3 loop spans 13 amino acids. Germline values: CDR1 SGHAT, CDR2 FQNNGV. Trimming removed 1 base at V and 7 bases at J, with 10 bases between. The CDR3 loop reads CASSLGASNEAFF. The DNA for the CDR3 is TGTGCCAGCAGCTTAGGGGCTAGTAATGAAGCTTTCTTT.

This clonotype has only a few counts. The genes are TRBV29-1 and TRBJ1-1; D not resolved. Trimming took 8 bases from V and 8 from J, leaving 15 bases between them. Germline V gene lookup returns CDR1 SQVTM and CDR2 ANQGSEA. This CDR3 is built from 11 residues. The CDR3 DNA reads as TGCAGCCCCGGGCCGCGGATCGAAGCTTTCTTT. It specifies CSPGPRIEAFF. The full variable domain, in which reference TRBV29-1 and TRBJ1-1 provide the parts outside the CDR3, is SAVISQKPSRDICQRGTSLTIQCQVDSQVTMMFWYRQQPGQSLTLIATANQGSEATYESGFVIDKFPISRPNLTFSTLTVSNMSPEDSSIYLCSPGPRIEAFFGQGTRLTVV.

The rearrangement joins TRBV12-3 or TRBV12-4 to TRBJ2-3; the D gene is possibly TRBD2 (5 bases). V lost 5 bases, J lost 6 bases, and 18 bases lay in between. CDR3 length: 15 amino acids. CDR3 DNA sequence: TGTGCCAGCAGTAGGGATGTGACGGGAAGGGATACGCAGTATTTT. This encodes CASSRDVTGRDTQYF.

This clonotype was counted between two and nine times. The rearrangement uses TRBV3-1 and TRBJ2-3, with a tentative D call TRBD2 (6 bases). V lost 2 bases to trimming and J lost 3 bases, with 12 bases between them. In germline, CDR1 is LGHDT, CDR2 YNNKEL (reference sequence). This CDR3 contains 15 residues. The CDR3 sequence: CASSQRLGSTDTQYF. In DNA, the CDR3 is TGTGCCAGCAGCCAACGACTAGGTTCGACAGATACGCAGTATTTT.